The clone carrying this T cell receptor beta chain was detected only once. The antigen is not known. This specimen comes from a study of T cell responses to AZD1222 COVID-19 vaccine. Study conclusions and caveats: The donors showed a predominance of white British ancestry and of females, with possible underestimation of clonal diversity. Spike-spanning, vaccine-associated CD4 TCRs were dominant at 160-218 and 743-854. There were repertoire samples only from the period after the peak T cell response.

Per the germline V gene, CDR1 is SEHNR and CDR2 is FQNEAQ (reference sequence). The V gene end was trimmed by 2 bases and the J gene end by 8 bases; junction bases not matched to a gene: 4. CDR3 length equals 15 residues. Only in-frame clones appear in the TCRdb table, and some are missing; sequencing was by immunoSEQ multiplex PCR. The table has more than 140,000 clones, about nine tenths seen once. Sequencing was performed on peripheral blood, taken on day 0 of MenACWY control vaccination. The clonotype comes from an adult in good health. The chain has TRBV7-9 and TRBJ1-6; 9 bases line up with TRBD1. This CDR3 is CASSLRGQGDSPLHF. The CDR3 DNA reads TGTGCCAGCAGCTTAAGGGGACAGGGAGATTCACCCCTCCACTTT. The variable domain in full, completed from reference TRBV7-9 and TRBJ1-6, reads DTGVSQNPRHKITKRGQNVTFRCDPISEHNRLYWYRQTLGQGPEFLTYFQNEAQLEKSRLLSDRFSAERPKGSFSTLEIQRTEQGDSAMYLCASSLRGQGDSPLHFGNGTRLTVT.